This T cell receptor beta chain was found in a study of T cell changes during pregnancy in multiple sclerosis. Libraries were prepared by immunoSEQ multiplex PCR; TCRdb keeps only in-frame clonotypes and omits some of them. The repertoire includes more than 35,000 clones, around 90% of them detected once, and about 0.6% sits in the top ten. CDR1 is SGHTA, CDR2 FQGNSA, per germline. The CDR3 has 12 amino acids. Trimming removed 4 bases from V and 11 bases from J, with 14 bases in between. The sequence was obtained from a female donor with multiple sclerosis, enrolled in a pregnancy study. The sample in question was CD4+ T cells from peripheral blood mononuclear cells, obtained before pregnancy. This chain joins TRBV7-2 and TRBJ1-1, with TRBD1 as a possible D gene (5 bases). The chain's CDR3 is CASSSIRAWAFF. DNA for the CDR3: TGTGCCAGCAGCTCCATCAGGGCTTGGGCTTTCTTT.